This passage covers 22 T cell receptor beta chains from one sample sequenced in a study of cytomegalovirus exposure and HLA in healthy donors. It was with 60 Vbeta and 13 Jbeta primers that the PCR ran. Using immunoSEQ multiplex PCR, the repertoire was profiled, and TCRdb retains in-frame clones only, with some absent. The sample yields some 120,000 clones, around 80% seen once. The sample was PBMCs. These receptors originate from a young woman in good health and CMV-seronegative.

This clone was seen only a few times. The V gene is TRBV30, the J gene TRBJ1-5; 10 positions match TRBD1. After removal of 2 bases from V and 5 bases from J, the junction contained 3 bases not matched to a gene. The CDR3 contains 14 residues. CDR1 and CDR2 (germline): GTSNPN, SVGIG (reference sequence). The CDR3 protein is CAWSRDRGDQPQHF. The CDR3 DNA reads as TGTGCCTGGAGTAGGGACAGGGGTGATCAGCCCCAGCATTTT.

V is TRBV10-2 and J is TRBJ1-2, with 9 bases that match TRBD1. With 3 bases clipped from V and 6 bases from J, the junction kept 5 bases outside the gene matches. Per germline, CDR1 WSHSY and CDR2 SAAADI. This CDR3 is 14 amino acids long. The DNA of the CDR3 is TGCGCCAGCAGTGAAACAGGGGGCCGGGATGGCTACACCTTC. The encoded protein is CASSETGGRDGYTF.

This chain uses TRBV10-2 with TRBJ2-7; D not resolved. The CDR3 runs 13 residues. With 5 bases removed from V and 0 bases from J, the gap between germline ends came to 8 bases. CDR1 and CDR2 from the germline V gene are WSHSY and SAAADI. Here the CDR3 reads CASSLGLSYEQYF. The CDR3 DNA follows: TGCGCCAGCAGTCTCGGTCTCTCCTACGAGCAGTACTTC.

The genes are TRBV19 and TRBJ2-7; possible D gene TRBD2, 6 bases. CDR3 length: 16 amino acids. Germline-derived CDR1 and CDR2 are LNHDA and SQIVND (reference sequence). Trimming took off 9 bases at V and 2 bases at J, with 23 bases between the two ends. DNA of the CDR3: TGTGCCAGCTCCCCCCGGTGGCGGGGTGCTACCTACGAGCAGTACTTC. As protein: CASSPRWRGATYEQYF.

The chain recombines TRBV4-3 with TRBJ1-2, with 8 positions matching TRBD1. The CDR3 is 18 amino acids. CDR1 and CDR2 from the germline V gene are LGHNA and YSLEER. Losses at the gene ends were 1 base for V and 7 bases for J; bases not matched to a gene: 17. The CDR3 is CASSQAPGAPGGKRGYTF. The DNA for the CDR3 is TGCGCCAGCAGCCAAGCCCCGGGAGCCCCAGGGGGCAAACGTGGCTACACCTTC.

This clone was counted only a few times. V usage is TRBV7-3 and J usage is TRBJ2-1; TRBD2 agrees at 10 bases. V dropped 2 bases and J dropped 1; count of bases not matched to a gene: 2. Germline CDR1 is SGHTA and CDR2 is FQGTGA. The CDR3 loop spans 16 amino acids. In DNA form, the CDR3 reads TGTGCCAGCAGCTTACTAGCGGGGGCTTCCTACAATGAGCAGTTCTTC. Its translation: CASSLLAGASYNEQFF.

The chain combines TRBV10-3 with TRBJ2-1; 11 bases align to TRBD2. V dropped 5 bases and J dropped 4; count of bases not matched to a gene: 4. Per germline, CDR1 ENHRY and CDR2 SYGVKD. The CDR3 is made up of 15 amino acids. CDR3 DNA sequence: TGTGCCATCAGTTTAGGACTAGCGGGTTACAATGAGCAGTTCTTC. This encodes CAISLGLAGYNEQFF.

This clone showed up just a few times. The rearrangement links TRBV2 to TRBJ1-4; D not certain. V lost 8 bases and J lost 0, with 13 bases in between. The germline CDR1 and CDR2 sequences are SNHLY and FYNNEI. The CDR3 is made up of 15 amino acids. The CDR3 region is CASDVGASTNEKLFF. CDR3 in DNA: TGTGCCAGCGACGTGGGAGCTTCAACTAATGAAAAACTGTTTTTT.

The chain links TRBV27 to TRBJ2-7; D unclear. Germline V gene sequence: CDR1 MNHEY, CDR2 SMNVEV (reference sequence). V was shortened by 2 bases and J by 1 base, with 6 bases between the two germline ends. The CDR3 length is 13 residues. For the CDR3, the DNA is TGTGCCAGCAGTTTAGGGCTATCCTACGAGCAGTACTTC. As protein: CASSLGLSYEQYF.

Worth noting for this clone: A junction boundary mismatches the germline segment, possibly from a read error. V gene TRBV4-3 combines with J gene TRBJ2-6; TRBD1 is a possible D gene (5 bases). This CDR3 has 17 residues. Germline V gives CDR1 LGHNA, CDR2 YSLEER. CDR3 sequence: CASSQDPQASGANGLTF. In DNA, the CDR3 is TGCGCCAGCAGCCAAGATCCACAGGCTTCTGGGGCCAACGGCCTGACTTTC.

This clone was seen just once. The CDR3 coding sequence is TGTGCCAGCAGCTTCGACAGGGTACATCAGCCCCAGCATTTT. Its translation: CASSFDRVHQPQHF. The gene calls are TRBV7-9 and TRBJ1-5; 7 nucleotides align to TRBD1. V shed 3 bases, J shed 5 bases, and the junction held 4 bases outside the gene matches. CDR1 and CDR2 from the germline V gene are SEHNR and FQNEAQ (reference sequence). This CDR3 comprises 14 residues.

CDR3 in DNA: TGTGCCAGCAGGACTGACAGGGGAATACAGCCCCAGCATTTT. Its protein is CASRTDRGIQPQHF. The chain has TRBV7-8 and TRBJ1-5; 8 positions agree with TRBD1. V shed 6 bases and J 7 bases; nucleotides not matched to a gene: 8. Germline CDR1 reads SGHVS; CDR2 reads FQNEAQ. This CDR3 contains 14 residues. Looking up the rest from reference TRBV7-8 and TRBJ1-5 gives the full variable domain: GAGVSQSPRYKVAKRGQDVALRCDPISGHVSLFWYQQALGQGPEFLTYFQNEAQLDKSGLPSDRFFAERPEGSVSTLKIQRTQQEDSAVYLCASRTDRGIQPQHFGDGTRLSIL.

The gene calls are TRBV6-5 and TRBJ2-1, with 7 nucleotides matching TRBD1. Trimming cost V 5 bases and J 13 bases; bases outside gene matches: 17. The CDR3 covers 15 residues. The germline V gene encodes CDR1 MNHEY and CDR2 SVGAGI. The CDR3 is CASSGRFGGQTGQFF. The CDR3, as DNA: TGTGCCAGCAGTGGCCGCTTTGGGGGACAGACGGGTCAGTTCTTC.

The rearrangement joins TRBV11-3 to TRBJ2-1; 7 bases fit TRBD1. CDR1 is SGHNT, CDR2 YENEEA, per germline. The CDR3 contains 14 residues. The J segment lost 0 bases and the V segment lost 4 bases, leaving 0 bases of the junction unmatched. The CDR3 DNA reads as TGTGCCAGCAGCTCAGGGGGCTCCTACAATGAGCAGTTCTTC. It translates to CASSSGGSYNEQFF.

This clone was counted once. The V gene is TRBV7-8, the J gene TRBJ1-5; D perhaps matches TRBD1 (5 bases). The germline V and J ends were trimmed by 5 bases and 7 bases, with 15 bases remaining between them. The V gene's germline CDR1 is SGHVS and CDR2 FQNEAQ. The CDR3 is made up of 14 amino acids. The DNA of the CDR3 is TGTGCCAGCAGCAAAGACCAGGGAAGCCAGCCCCAGCATTTT. This encodes CASSKDQGSQPQHF.

The chain combines TRBV4-1 with TRBJ1-1; D gene uncertain. From germline, CDR1 is MGHRA and CDR2 YSYEKL. This CDR3 has 13 residues. Trimming removed 0 bases at V and 11 bases at J, with 13 bases between. CDR3 coding DNA: TGCGCCAGCAGCCAAGATATGGTGGCTAGCGCTTTCTTT. It specifies CASSQDMVASAFF.

The chain links TRBV6-5 to TRBJ1-2; tentatively, D is TRBD1 (5 bases). The CDR3 spans 14 residues. Trimming stripped 2 bases from V and 2 bases from J, with 9 bases between. CDR1 is MNHEY, CDR2 SVGAGI, per germline. The CDR3: CASSYRGPNYGYTF. DNA for the CDR3: TGTGCCAGCAGTTACAGGGGCCCAAACTATGGCTACACCTTC.

V gene TRBV30 combines with J gene TRBJ1-1, with D hard to call. The CDR3 has 11 residues. Trimming stripped 5 bases from V and 3 bases from J, with 7 bases between. CDR1 GTSNPN and CDR2 SVGIG come from the germline V gene (reference sequence). CDR3 sequence (DNA): TGTGCCTGGGGACTCGACACTGAAGCTTTCTTT. This gives the protein CAWGLDTEAFF.

V and J are TRBV9 and TRBJ2-3, with 7 bases lining up with TRBD2. V gave up 2 bases and J gave up 5 bases; unmatched junction bases: 5. Germline CDR1 SGDLS, CDR2 YYNGEE. The CDR3 totals 14 residues. The chain's CDR3 is CASSVQRGGDTQYF. CDR3 in DNA: TGTGCCAGCAGCGTCCAGCGGGGAGGAGATACGCAGTATTTT.

This clone has just a few counts. Here the CDR3 reads CASSFGTGIDTQYF. The CDR3 DNA is TGTGCCAGCAGCTTTGGGACAGGGATCGATACGCAGTATTTT. The chain couples TRBV5-6 to TRBJ2-3; 9 nucleotides match TRBD1. Germline CDR1 and CDR2: SGHDT and YYEEEE. V dropped 2 bases and J dropped 6; count of bases not matched to a gene: 4. The length of the CDR3 is 14 residues.

J is TRBJ2-2 and V is TRBV7-9, with TRBD1 identical over 7 bases. The germline V gene encodes CDR1 SEHNR and CDR2 FQNEAQ (reference sequence). The junction had 9 bases not matched to a gene; V was cut back by 4 bases and J by 1 base. CDR3 length: 17 residues. CDR3 DNA sequence: TGTGCCAGCAGCTCCGACCTAGGACAGGAGAACACCGGGGAGCTGTTTTTT. It specifies CASSSDLGQENTGELFF.

V is TRBV7-2 and J is TRBJ1-1; D is unclear. Trimming took off 2 bases at V and 7 bases at J, with 8 bases between the two ends. The germline CDR1 and CDR2 sequences are SGHTA and FQGNSA. CDR3 length: 12 amino acids. Here the CDR3 DNA reads TGTGCCAGCAGCTTATCCGGGTTTGAAGCTTTCTTT. It yields the protein CASSLSGFEAFF.